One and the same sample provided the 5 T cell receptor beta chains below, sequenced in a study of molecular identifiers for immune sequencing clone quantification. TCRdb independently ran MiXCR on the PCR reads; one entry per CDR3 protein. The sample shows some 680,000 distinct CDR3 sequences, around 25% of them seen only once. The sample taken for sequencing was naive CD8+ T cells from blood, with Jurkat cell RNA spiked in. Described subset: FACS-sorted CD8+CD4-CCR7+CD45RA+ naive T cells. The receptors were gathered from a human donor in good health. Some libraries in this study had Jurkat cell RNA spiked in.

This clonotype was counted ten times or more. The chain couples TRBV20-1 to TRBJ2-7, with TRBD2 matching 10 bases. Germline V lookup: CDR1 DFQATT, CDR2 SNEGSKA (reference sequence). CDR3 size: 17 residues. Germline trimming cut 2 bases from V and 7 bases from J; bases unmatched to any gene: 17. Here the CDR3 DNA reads TGCAGTGCTAGATTCCCTGGACTAGCGGAGACCCTCTGGGAGCAGTACTTC. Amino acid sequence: CSARFPGLAETLWEQYF.

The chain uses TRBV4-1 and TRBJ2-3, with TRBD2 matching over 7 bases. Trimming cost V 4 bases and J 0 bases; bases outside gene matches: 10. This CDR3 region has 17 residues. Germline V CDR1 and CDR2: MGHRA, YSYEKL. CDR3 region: CASSRDAGAPSTDTQYF. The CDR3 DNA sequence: TGCGCCAGCAGCCGAGATGCGGGAGCTCCTAGCACAGATACGCAGTATTTT.

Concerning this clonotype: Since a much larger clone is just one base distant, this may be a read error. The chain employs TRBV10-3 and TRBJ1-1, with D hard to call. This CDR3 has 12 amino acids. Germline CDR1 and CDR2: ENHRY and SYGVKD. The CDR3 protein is CASSEGSTEAFF. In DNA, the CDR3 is TGTGCCAGCAGTGAAGGGTCCACTGAAGCTTTCTTT.

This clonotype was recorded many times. CDR3 region: CASSQSGTDTQYF. The CDR3 nucleotides are TGCGCCAGCAGCCAATCTGGCACAGATACGCAGTATTTT. The genes are TRBV4-3 and TRBJ2-3; no clear D. Germline V gene data show CDR1 as LGHNA and CDR2 as YSLEER. With 2 bases removed from V and 1 base from J, the gap between germline ends came to 4 bases. The CDR3 is 13 amino acids.

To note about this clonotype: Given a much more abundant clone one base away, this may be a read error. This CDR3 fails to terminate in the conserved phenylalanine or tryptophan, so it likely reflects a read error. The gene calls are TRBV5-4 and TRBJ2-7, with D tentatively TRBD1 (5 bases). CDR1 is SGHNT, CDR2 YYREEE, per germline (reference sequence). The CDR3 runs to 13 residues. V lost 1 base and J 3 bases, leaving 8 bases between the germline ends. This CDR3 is CASSLQGYYEQYC. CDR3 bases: TGTGCCAGCAGCTTGCAGGGTTACTACGAGCAGTACTGC.